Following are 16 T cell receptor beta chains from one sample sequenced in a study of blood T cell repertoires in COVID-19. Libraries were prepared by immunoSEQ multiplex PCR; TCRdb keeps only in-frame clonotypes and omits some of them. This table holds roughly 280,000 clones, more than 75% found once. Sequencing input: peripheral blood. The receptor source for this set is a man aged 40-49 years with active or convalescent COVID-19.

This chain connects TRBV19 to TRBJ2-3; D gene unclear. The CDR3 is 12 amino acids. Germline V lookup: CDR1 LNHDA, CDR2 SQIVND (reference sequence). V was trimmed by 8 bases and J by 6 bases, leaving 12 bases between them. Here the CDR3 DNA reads TGTGCCAGTGGCTTTAGGCGGGATACGCAGTATTTT. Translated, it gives CASGFRRDTQYF.

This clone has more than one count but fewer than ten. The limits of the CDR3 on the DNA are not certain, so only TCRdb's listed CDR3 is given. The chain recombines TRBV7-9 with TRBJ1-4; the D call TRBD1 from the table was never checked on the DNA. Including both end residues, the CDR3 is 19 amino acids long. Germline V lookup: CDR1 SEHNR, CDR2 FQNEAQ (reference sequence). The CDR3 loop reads CASSFFGPGGSGVGEKLFF.

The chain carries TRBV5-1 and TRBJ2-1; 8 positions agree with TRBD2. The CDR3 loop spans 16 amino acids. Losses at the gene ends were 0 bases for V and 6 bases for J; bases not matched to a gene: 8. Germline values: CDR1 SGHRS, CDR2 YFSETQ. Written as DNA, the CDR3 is TGCGCCAGCAGCTTGGGAGGTAGCGGGGCCCTCAATGAGCAGTTCTTC. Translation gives CASSLGGSGALNEQFF.

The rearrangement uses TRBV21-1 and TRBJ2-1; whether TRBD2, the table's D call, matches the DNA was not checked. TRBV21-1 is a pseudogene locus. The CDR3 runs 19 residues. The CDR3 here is CASSTPNPGLARSDNEQFF. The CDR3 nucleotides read TGTGCCAGCAGCACCCCCAATCCGGGACTAGCCCGGTCGGACAATGAGCAGTTCTTC.

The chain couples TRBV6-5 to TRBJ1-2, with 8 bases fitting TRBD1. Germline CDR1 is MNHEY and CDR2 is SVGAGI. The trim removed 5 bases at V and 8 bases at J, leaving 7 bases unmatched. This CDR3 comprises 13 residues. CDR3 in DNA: TGTGCCAGCAGTCCAAGACAGGGGAACGGCTACACCTTC. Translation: CASSPRQGNGYTF.

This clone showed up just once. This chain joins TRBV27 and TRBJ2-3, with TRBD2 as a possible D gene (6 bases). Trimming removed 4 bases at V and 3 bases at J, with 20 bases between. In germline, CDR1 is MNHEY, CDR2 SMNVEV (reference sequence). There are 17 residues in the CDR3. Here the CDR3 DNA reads TGTGCCAGCAGTTACGCCCCATATGGGGGACTGACAGATACGCAGTATTTT. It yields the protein CASSYAPYGGLTDTQYF.

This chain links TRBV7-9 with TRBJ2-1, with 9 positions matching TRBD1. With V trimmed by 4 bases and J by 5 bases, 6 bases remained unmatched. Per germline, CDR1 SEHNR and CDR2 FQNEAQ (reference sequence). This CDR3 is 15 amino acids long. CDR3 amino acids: CASSWGQGINNEQFF. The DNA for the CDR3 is TGTGCCAGCAGCTGGGGACAGGGTATCAACAATGAGCAGTTCTTC.

This CDR3 reads CASSPNGHPNTEAFF. For the CDR3, the DNA is TGCGCCAGCAGCCCTAATGGACACCCGAACACTGAAGCTTTCTTT. The chain carries TRBV5-1 and TRBJ1-1, with D possibly being TRBD1 (5 bases). V gave up 4 bases and J gave up 1 base, with 14 bases separating them. This CDR3 is built from 15 residues. Looked up from germline, CDR1 is SGHRS and CDR2 is YFSETQ. The full variable domain, its missing parts supplied by reference TRBV5-1 and TRBJ1-1, is KAGVTQTPRYLIKTRGQQVTLSCSPISGHRSVSWYQQTPGQGLQFLFEYFSETQRNKGNFPGRFSGRQFSNSRSEMNVSTLELGDSALYLCASSPNGHPNTEAFFGQGTRLTVV.

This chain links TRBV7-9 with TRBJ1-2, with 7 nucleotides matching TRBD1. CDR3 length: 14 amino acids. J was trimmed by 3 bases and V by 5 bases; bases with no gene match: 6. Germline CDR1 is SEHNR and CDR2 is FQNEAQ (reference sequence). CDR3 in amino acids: CASSPTGQYYGYTF. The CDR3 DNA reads TGTGCCAGCAGCCCCACGGGACAGTACTATGGCTACACCTTC.

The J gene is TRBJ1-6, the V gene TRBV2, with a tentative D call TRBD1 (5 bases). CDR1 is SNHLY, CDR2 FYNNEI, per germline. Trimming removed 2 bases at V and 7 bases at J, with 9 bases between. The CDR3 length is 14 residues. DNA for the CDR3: TGTGCCAGCAGTGAATCAGGGAGGAATTCACCCCTCCACTTT. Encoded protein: CASSESGRNSPLHF.

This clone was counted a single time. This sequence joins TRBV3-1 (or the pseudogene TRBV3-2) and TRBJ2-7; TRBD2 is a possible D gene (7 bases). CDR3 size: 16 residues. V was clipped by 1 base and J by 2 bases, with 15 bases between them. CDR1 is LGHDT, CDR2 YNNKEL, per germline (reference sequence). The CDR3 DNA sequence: TGTGCCAGCAGCCAAGCGGGGGGCCTAGGTGCCTACGAGCAGTACTTC. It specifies CASSQAGGLGAYEQYF.

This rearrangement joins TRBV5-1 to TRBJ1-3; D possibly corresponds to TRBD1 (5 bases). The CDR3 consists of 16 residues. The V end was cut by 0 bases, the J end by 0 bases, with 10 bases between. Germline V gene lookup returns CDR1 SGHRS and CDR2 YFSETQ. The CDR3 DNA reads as TGCGCCAGCAGCTTGGGGACAACCTACTCTGGAAACACCATATATTTT. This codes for CASSLGTTYSGNTIYF.

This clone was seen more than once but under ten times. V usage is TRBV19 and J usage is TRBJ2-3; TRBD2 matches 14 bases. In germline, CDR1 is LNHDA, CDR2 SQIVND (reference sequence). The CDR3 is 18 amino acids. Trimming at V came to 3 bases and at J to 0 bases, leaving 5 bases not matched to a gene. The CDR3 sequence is CASSIRLAGGPSTDTQYF. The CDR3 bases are TGTGCCAGTAGTATTCGACTAGCGGGAGGGCCGAGCACAGATACGCAGTATTTT.

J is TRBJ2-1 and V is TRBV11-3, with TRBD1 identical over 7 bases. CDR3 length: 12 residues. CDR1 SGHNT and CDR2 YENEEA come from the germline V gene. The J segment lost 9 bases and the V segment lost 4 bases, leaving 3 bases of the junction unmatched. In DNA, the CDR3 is TGTGCCAGCAGCTCACAGGGGTTTGAGCAGTTCTTC. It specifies CASSSQGFEQFF.

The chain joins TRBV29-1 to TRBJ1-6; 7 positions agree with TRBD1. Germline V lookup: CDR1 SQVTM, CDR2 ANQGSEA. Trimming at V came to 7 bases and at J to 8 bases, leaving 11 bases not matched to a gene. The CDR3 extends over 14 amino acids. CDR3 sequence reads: CSATVTGVDSPLHF. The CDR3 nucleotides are TGCAGCGCCACCGTCACAGGGGTAGATTCACCCCTCCACTTT.

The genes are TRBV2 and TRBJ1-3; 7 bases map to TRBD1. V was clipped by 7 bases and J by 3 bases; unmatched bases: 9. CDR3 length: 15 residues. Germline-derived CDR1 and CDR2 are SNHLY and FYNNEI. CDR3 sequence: CASKRGPDFGNTIYF. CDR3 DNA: TGTGCCAGCAAGAGGGGGCCCGATTTTGGAAACACCATATATTTT. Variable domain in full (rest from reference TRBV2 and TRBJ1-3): EPEVTQTPSHQVTQMGQEVILRCVPISNHLYFYWYRQILGQKVEFLVSFYNNEISEKSEIFDDQFSVERPDGSNFTLKIRSTKLEDSAMYFCASKRGPDFGNTIYFGEGSWLTVV.